This T cell receptor (beta chain) was obtained from a study of identical twins. CDR1 SEHNR and CDR2 FQNEAQ come from the germline V gene (reference sequence). This CDR3 comprises 17 residues. V lost 5 bases, J lost 1 base, and 18 bases lay in between. As concerns this clonotype: Antigen: not known.

Carrying unique molecular identifiers, the cDNA also gained a universal primer site through template switching. TCRdb processed the 5' RACE reads anew with MiXCR; each CDR3 protein has one entry. The top ten clones hold about 1.6% of a sample with hundreds of thousands of distinct CDR3 sequences, 7.1% of them seen once. Whole-study findings and limits: Low generation probability was overrepresented in out-of-frame alpha sequences shared by twins. Diverse VJ usage suggested most zero-insertion clonotypes were not invariant T cells. Cord blood's abundant beta clonotypes had fewer insertions, unlike memory repertoires.

The sample was also linked to a second study, of yellow fever vaccine responses in identical twins.

Material for sequencing was PBMCs. The source of this sequence is a woman between 18 and 30 years old in good health. This chain links TRBV7-9 with TRBJ1-3, with D tentatively TRBD1 (5 bases). CDR3 sequence (DNA): TGTGCCAGCAGCCCCTCGCGCGGACAAAGATCTGGAAACACCATATATTTT. Amino acid sequence: CASSPSRGQRSGNTIYF.